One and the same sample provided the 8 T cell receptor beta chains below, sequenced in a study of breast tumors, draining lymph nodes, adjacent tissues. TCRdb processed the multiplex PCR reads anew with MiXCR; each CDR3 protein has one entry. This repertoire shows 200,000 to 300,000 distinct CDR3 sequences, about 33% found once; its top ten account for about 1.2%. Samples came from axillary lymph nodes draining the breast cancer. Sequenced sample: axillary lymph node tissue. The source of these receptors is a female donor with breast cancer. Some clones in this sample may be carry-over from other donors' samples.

CDR3 nucleotide sequence: TGTGCCAGCAGGTCATACTACGAGCAGTACTTC. Translating gives CASRSYYEQYF. The chain has TRBV6-1 and TRBJ2-7, with unresolved D. The germline gives CDR1 MNHNS, CDR2 SASEGT. Deletions cut 6 bases from V and 3 bases from J, with 6 bases between. The CDR3 is made up of 11 amino acids.

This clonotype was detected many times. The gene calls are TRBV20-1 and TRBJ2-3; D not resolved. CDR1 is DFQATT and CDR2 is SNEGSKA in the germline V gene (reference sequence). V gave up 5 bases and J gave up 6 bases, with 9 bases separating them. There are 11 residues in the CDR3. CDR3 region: CSALPSDTQYF. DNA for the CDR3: TGCAGTGCTTTACCCTCGGATACGCAGTATTTT.

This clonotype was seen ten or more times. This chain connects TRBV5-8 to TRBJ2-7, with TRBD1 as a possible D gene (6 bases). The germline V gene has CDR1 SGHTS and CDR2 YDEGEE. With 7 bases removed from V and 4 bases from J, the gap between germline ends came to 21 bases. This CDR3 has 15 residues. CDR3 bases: TGTGCCAGCGACCCCAAGACAGGAAAAGGTTACGAGCAGTACTTC. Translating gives CASDPKTGKGYEQYF. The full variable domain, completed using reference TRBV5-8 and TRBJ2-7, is EAGVTQSPTHLIKTRGQQATLRCSPISGHTSVYWYQQALGLGLQFLLWYDEGEERNRGNFPPRFSGRQFPNYSSELNVNALELEDSALYLCASDPKTGKGYEQYFGPGTRLTVT.

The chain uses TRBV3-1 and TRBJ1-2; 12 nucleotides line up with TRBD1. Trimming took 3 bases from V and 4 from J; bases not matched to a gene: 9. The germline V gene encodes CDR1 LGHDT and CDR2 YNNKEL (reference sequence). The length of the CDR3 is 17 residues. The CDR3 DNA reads TGTGCCAGCAGCCATCCGGGACAGGGGGCGCCTTTCTATGGCTACACCTTC. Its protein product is CASSHPGQGAPFYGYTF.

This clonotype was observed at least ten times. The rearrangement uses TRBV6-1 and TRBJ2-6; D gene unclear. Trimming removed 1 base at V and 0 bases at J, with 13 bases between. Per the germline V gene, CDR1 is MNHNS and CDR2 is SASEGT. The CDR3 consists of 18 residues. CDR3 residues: CASSEEVASYSGANVLTF. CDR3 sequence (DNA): TGTGCCAGCAGTGAAGAGGTGGCCTCCTACTCTGGGGCCAACGTCCTGACTTTC.

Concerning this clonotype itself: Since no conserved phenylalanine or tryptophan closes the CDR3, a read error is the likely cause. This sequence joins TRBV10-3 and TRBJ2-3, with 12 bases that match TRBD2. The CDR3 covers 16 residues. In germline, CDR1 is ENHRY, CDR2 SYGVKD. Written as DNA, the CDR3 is TGTACCATCAGTGACCCGACTAGCGGGAGTTCAGATACGCAGTATTCT. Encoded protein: CTISDPTSGSSDTQYS.

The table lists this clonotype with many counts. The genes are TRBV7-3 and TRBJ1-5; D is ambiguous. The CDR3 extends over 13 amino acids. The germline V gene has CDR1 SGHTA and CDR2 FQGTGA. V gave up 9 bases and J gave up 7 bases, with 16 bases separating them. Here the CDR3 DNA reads TGTGCCAGTGGGATGGGGTCTGGCCAGCCCCAGCATTTT. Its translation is CASGMGSGQPQHF.

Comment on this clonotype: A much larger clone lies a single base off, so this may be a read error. CDR3 residues: CSARGTDGTVIRQETQYF. The CDR3 nucleotides read TGCAGTGCTAGAGGGACTGATGGGACAGTTATCAGACAAGAGACCCAGTACTTC. This chain uses TRBV20-1 with TRBJ2-5; TRBD1 aligns across 7 bases. V gave up 1 base and J gave up 2 bases; unmatched junction bases: 16. CDR3 size: 18 residues. Germline V gene data show CDR1 as DFQATT and CDR2 as SNEGSKA (reference sequence).